The 13 T cell receptor beta chains in this list originate from one sample, sequenced in a study of cytomegalovirus exposure and HLA in healthy donors (dated by TCRdb to 2017 to 2019). The method behind the library was the immunoSEQ multiplex PCR assay. For the multiplex PCR, a mixture combining 60 forward primers for TCR Vbeta segments and 13 reverse primers for TCR Jbeta segments was used. TCRdb took this table from immuneACCESS and kept in-frame rearrangements with V and J called. Such tables lack part of the clones; where checked against another copy, unresolved V genes explain under half of the gap, and the rest is unexplained. The sample table shows approximately 160,000 clones, and 60% to 80% are seen once. The ten largest make up under 0.8% of the sample. Sequencing was done on a sample of PBMCs. The receptors originated from a male donor in good health and CMV-seronegative.

This chain uses TRBV6-5 with TRBJ2-5, with TRBD2 identical over 7 bases. Germline V gene sequence: CDR1 MNHEY, CDR2 SVGAGI. V lost 4 bases and J lost 2; bases outside the gene matches: 4. The CDR3 length is 14 residues. The CDR3 sequence is CASSSGRGQETQYF. CDR3 DNA sequence: TGTGCCAGCAGTTCGGGGAGGGGACAAGAGACCCAGTACTTC.

This rearrangement joins TRBV7-2 to TRBJ1-2; 9 positions agree with TRBD1. Germline-derived CDR1 and CDR2 are SGHTA and FQGNSA. The CDR3 runs to 15 residues. Losses at the gene ends were 1 base for V and 4 bases for J; bases not matched to a gene: 4. The CDR3 DNA reads as TGTGCCAGCAGCTTAGGGGACAGGGAGAGCTATGGCTACACCTTC. It specifies CASSLGDRESYGYTF.

The chain employs TRBV5-1 and TRBJ1-4, with 7 bases aligning to TRBD1. The CDR3 is 13 amino acids. Germline loops: CDR1 SGHRS, CDR2 YFSETQ. V shed 8 bases, J shed 3 bases, and the junction held 4 bases outside the gene matches. As DNA, the CDR3 is TGCGCCAGTCGACAGGGCTCTAATGAAAAACTGTTTTTT. Translating gives CASRQGSNEKLFF.

The chain uses TRBV5-6 and TRBJ2-5; weak D call: TRBD1 (6 bases). Germline V gene sequence: CDR1 SGHDT, CDR2 YYEEEE. Trimming removed 1 base at V and 2 bases at J, with 9 bases between. CDR3 length equals 14 residues. DNA of the CDR3: TGTGCCAGCAGCTTGCTCGGACAGCAAGAGACCCAGTACTTC. It specifies CASSLLGQQETQYF.

This rearrangement joins TRBV11-3 to TRBJ2-1, with TRBD2 identical over 10 bases. Germline V gene data show CDR1 as SGHNT and CDR2 as YENEEA. The CDR3 covers 15 residues. The V and J ends lost 0 bases and 5 bases, in that order; junction bases with no gene match: 1. CDR3 amino acids: CASSLELAGNNEQFF. CDR3 coding DNA: TGTGCCAGCAGCTTAGAACTAGCGGGGAACAATGAGCAGTTCTTC.

The J gene is TRBJ2-7, the V gene TRBV18; TRBD2 agrees at 11 bases. This CDR3 is 18 amino acids long. V dropped 2 bases and J dropped 5; count of bases not matched to a gene: 14. Germline-derived CDR1 and CDR2 are KGHSH and LQKENI. The CDR3, as DNA: TGTGCCAGCTCACCAGGGGGGGCTAGCGGGAGGTCGAGAAACGAGCAGTACTTC. Its protein is CASSPGGASGRSRNEQYF.

The chain links TRBV19 to TRBJ2-5; the D gene is possibly TRBD1 (5 bases). The J call may be faulty, since TRBJ2-7 better matches the DNA end. The CDR3 extends over 16 amino acids. The germline gives CDR1 LNHDA, CDR2 SQIVND (reference sequence). CDR3 sequence: CASSPTQDSPGYEQYF. DNA for the CDR3: TGTGCCAGTTCACCCACCCAAGACAGCCCCGGGTACGAGCAGTACTTC.

The rearrangement links TRBV7-9 to TRBJ2-5; 10 bases match TRBD2. CDR3 size: 16 residues. CDR1 and CDR2 (germline): SEHNR, FQNEAQ (reference sequence). V trimming: 1 base; J trimming: 5 bases; junction bases outside the gene matches: 7. DNA for the CDR3: TGTGCCAGCAGCTTAGTAGCGGGGGGCCTTTGGGAGACCCAGTACTTC. This translates into CASSLVAGGLWETQYF.

This chain connects TRBV20-1 to TRBJ2-7, with D possibly matching TRBD1 (5 bases). Germline CDR1 is DFQATT and CDR2 is SNEGSKA (reference sequence). V was trimmed by 6 bases and J by 2 bases, leaving 8 bases between them. The CDR3 contains 11 residues. The CDR3 reads CSAKQAYEQYF. The CDR3 DNA reads TGCAGTGCAAAACAGGCCTACGAGCAGTACTTC.

The V gene is TRBV19, the J gene TRBJ2-4; 9 nucleotides align to TRBD2. Germline trimming cut 0 bases from V and 1 base from J; bases unmatched to any gene: 10. Germline-derived CDR1 and CDR2 are LNHDA and SQIVND (reference sequence). CDR3 length: 19 amino acids. CDR3 DNA sequence: TGTGCCAGTAGTATAGATGGTAGCGGGAGACCCCTGGCCAAAAACATTCAGTACTTC. It encodes CASSIDGSGRPLAKNIQYF.

This sequence joins TRBV6-6 and TRBJ1-3; D not resolved. Germline V gene lookup returns CDR1 MNHNY and CDR2 SVGAGI (reference sequence). CDR3 size: 15 residues. Trimming removed 7 bases from V and 1 base from J, with 14 bases in between. The CDR3 DNA reads TGTGCCAGCATCCCCTCGTCGGGGTCTGGAAACACCATATATTTT. Translated, it gives CASIPSSGSGNTIYF.

This clone was detected once. The V and J genes are TRBV6-5 and TRBJ2-1; 7 bases are a match to TRBD1. CDR3 length: 14 residues. Trimming cost V 6 bases and J 2 bases; bases outside gene matches: 4. CDR1 is MNHEY and CDR2 is SVGAGI in the germline V gene. CDR3 amino acids: CASRQTGTYNEQFF. The CDR3 bases are TGTGCCAGCAGGCAGACAGGGACCTACAATGAGCAGTTCTTC.

The CDR3 DNA reads as TGTGCCAGCAGTTTATCGGGGCTTGCTTATGGCTACACCTTC. This gives the protein CASSLSGLAYGYTF. V is TRBV27 and J is TRBJ1-2; D might be TRBD1 (5 bases). This CDR3 region has 14 residues. Trimming removed 0 bases from V and 5 bases from J, with 10 bases in between. CDR1 MNHEY and CDR2 SMNVEV come from the germline V gene (reference sequence).